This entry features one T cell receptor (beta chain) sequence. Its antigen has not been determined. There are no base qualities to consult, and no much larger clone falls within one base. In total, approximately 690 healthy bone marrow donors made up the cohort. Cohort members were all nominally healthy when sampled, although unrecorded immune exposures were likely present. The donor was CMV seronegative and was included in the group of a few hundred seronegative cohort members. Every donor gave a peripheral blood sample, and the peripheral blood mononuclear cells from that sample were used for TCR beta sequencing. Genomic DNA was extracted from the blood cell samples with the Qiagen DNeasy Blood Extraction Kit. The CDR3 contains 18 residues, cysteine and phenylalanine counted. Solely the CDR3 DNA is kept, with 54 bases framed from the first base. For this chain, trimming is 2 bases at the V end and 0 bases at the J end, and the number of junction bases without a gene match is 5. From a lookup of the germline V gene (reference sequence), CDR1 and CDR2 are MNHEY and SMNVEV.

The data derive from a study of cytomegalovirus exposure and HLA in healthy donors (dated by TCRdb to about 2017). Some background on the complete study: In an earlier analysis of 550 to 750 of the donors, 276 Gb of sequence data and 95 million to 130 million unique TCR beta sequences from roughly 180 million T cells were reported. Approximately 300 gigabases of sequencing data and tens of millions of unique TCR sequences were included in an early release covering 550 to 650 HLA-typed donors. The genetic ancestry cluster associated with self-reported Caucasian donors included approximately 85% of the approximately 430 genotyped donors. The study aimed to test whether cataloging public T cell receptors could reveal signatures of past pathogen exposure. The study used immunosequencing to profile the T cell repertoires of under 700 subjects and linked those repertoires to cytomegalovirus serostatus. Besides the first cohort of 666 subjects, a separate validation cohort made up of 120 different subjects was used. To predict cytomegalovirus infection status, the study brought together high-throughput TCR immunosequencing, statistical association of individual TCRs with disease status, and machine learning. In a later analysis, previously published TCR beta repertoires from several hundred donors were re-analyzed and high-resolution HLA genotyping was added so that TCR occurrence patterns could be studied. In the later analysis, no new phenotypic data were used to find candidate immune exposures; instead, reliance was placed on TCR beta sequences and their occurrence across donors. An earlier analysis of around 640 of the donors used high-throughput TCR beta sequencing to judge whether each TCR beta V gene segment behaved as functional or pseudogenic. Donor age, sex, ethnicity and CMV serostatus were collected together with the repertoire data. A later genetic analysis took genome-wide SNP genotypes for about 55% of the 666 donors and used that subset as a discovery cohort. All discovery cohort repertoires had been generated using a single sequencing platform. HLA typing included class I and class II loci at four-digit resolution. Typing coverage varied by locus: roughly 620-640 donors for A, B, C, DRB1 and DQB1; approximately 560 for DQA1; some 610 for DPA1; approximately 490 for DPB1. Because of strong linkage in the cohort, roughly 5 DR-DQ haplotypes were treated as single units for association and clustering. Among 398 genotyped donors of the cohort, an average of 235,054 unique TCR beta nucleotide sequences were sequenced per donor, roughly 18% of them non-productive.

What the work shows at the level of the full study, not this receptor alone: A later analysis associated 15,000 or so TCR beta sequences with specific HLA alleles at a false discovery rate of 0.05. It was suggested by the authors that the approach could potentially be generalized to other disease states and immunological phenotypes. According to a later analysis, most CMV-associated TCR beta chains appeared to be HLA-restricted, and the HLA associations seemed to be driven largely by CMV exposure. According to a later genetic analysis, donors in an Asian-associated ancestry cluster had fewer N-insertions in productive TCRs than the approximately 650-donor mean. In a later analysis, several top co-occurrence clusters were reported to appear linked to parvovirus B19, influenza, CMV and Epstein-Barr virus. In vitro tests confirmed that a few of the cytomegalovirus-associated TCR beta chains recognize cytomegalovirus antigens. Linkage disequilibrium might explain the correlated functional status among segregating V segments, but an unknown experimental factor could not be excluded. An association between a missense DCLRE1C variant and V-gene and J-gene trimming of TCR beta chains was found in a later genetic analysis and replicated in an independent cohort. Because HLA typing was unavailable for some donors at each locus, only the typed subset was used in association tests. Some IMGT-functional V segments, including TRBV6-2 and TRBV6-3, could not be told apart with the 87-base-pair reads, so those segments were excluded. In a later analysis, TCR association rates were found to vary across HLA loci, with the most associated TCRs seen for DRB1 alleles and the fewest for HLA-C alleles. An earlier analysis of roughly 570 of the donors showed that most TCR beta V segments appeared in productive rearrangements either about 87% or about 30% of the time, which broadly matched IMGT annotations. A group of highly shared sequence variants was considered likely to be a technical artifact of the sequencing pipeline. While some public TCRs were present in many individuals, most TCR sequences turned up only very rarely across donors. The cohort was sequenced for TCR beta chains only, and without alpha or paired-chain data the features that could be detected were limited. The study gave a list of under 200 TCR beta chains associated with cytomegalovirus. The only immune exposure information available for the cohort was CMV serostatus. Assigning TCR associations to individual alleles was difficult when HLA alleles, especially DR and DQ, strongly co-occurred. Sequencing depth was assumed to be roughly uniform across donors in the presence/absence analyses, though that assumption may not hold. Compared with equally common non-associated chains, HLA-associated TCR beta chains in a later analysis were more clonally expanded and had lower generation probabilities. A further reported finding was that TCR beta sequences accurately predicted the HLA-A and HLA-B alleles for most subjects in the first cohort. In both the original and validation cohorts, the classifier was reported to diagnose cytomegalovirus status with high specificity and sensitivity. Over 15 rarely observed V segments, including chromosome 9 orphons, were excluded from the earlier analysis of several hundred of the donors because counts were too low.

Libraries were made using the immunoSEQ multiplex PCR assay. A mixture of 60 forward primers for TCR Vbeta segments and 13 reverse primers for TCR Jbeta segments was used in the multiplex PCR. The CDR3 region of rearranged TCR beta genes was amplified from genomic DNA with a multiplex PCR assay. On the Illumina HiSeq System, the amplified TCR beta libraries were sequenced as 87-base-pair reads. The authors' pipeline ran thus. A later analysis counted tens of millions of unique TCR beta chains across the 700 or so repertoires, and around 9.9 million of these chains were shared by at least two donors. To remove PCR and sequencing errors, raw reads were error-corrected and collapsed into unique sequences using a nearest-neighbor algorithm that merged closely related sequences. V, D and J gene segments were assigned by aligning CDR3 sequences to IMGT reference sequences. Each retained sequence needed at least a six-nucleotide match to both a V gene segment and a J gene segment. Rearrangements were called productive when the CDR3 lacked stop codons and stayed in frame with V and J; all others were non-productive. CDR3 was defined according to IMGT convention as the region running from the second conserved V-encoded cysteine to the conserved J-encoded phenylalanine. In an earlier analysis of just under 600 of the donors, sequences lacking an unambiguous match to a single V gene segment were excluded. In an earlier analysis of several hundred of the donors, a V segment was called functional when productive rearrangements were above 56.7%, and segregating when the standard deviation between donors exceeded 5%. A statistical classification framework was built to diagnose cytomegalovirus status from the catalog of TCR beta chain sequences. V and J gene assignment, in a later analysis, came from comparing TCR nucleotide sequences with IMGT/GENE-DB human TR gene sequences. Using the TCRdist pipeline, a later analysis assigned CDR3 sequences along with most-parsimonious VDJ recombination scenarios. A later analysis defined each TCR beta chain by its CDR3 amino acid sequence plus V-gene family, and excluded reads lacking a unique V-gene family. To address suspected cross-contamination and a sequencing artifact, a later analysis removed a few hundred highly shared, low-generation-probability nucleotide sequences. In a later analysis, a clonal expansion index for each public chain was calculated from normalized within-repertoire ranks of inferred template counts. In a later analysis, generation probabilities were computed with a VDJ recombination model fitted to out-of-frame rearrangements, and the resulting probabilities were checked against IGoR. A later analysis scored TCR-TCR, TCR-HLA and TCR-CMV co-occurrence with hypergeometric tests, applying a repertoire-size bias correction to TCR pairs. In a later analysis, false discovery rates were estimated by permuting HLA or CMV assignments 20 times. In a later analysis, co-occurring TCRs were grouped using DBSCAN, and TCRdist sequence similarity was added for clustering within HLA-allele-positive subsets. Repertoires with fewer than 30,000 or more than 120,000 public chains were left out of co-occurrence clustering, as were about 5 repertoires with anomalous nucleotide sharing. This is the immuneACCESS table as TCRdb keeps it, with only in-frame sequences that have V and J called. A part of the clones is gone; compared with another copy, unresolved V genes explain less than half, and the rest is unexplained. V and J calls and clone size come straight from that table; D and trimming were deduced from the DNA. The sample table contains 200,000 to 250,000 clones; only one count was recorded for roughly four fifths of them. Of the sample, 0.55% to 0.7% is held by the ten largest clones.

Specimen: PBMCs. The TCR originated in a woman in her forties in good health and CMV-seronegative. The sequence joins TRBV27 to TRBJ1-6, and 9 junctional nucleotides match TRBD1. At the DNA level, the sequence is TGTGCCAGCAGTTTAACCGGGACAGGGAGCTCCTATAATTCACCCCTCCACTTT. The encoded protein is CASSLTGTGSSYNSPLHF.